This T cell receptor beta chain appears in the sequencing data of a study of shared clonotypes between healthy human individuals. Germline assignment: CDR1 SGHRS and CDR2 YFSETQ. This CDR3 comprises 17 residues. V dropped 1 base and J dropped 0; count of bases not matched to a gene: 9. All participating donors were Caucasian adults from Nashville, Tennessee. Assay: immunoSEQ multiplex PCR; the TCRdb copy retains only in-frame clones and omits some. The table includes over 1.5 million clones, 95% to 99% detected once. This TCR came from a man aged 30 to 45 in good health. The sequenced sample consisted of naive CD4+ T cells sorted from blood. Subset defined: CD45RA+ positively selected. This sequence joins TRBV5-1 and TRBJ1-2; 7 nucleotides match TRBD1. DNA of the CDR3: TGCGCCAGCAGCTTGCTAGGATCGACAGGGTCTAACTATGGCTACACCTTC. Protein sequence: CASSLLGSTGSNYGYTF.